Listed here are 18 T cell receptor beta chains from one sample, sequenced in a study of shared T cell receptors in the human thymus. Only in-frame clones appear in the TCRdb table, and some are missing; sequencing was by immunoSEQ multiplex PCR. The sample includes about 610,000 clones, around nine tenths of them seen just once. These data are also associated with another study on human thymus T cells.

The sequencing input was thymocytes. The receptors derive from a boy younger than two with a congenital heart defect.

CDR3 amino acids: CSAFRVYEQYF. CDR3 in DNA: TGCAGTGCTTTCAGGGTATACGAGCAGTACTTC. V gene TRBV20-1 combines with J gene TRBJ2-7, with TRBD1 as a possible D gene (5 bases). V lost 5 bases, J lost 4 bases, and 9 bases lay in between. CDR3 length: 11 amino acids. Germline assignment: CDR1 DFQATT and CDR2 SNEGSKA (reference sequence).

The gene calls are TRBV12-5 and TRBJ1-1, with D possibly TRBD1 on 5 matching bases. The germline gives CDR1 LGHNT, CDR2 FRNRAP. This CDR3 spans 15 amino acids. Trimming took off 3 bases at V and 0 bases at J, with 11 bases between the two ends. The CDR3, as DNA: TGTGCTAGTGGTTTTGGGGGGGGAATGAACACTGAAGCTTTCTTT. As protein: CASGFGGGMNTEAFF.

This sequence joins TRBV7-2 and TRBJ1-4; TRBD1 matches 7 bases. CDR1 SGHTA and CDR2 FQGNSA come from the germline V gene. The CDR3 is made up of 15 amino acids. Trimming took 5 bases from V and 3 from J; bases not matched to a gene: 6. In DNA form, the CDR3 reads TGTGCCAGCAGCCGGGGACAGTCTTCTAATGAAAAACTGTTTTTT. Protein product: CASSRGQSSNEKLFF.

This chain uses TRBV6-1 with TRBJ1-3; D gene unclear. Trimming pared 3 bases from V and 0 bases from J, leaving 12 bases between. This CDR3 contains 16 residues. Germline V gene data show CDR1 as MNHNS and CDR2 as SASEGT. CDR3 sequence reads: CASSDAAKSSGNTIYF. CDR3 nucleotides: TGTGCCAGCAGTGACGCCGCCAAGAGCTCTGGAAACACCATATATTTT.

This clone was found once. The chain carries TRBV30 and TRBJ1-5; D unclear. Looked up from germline, CDR1 is GTSNPN and CDR2 is SVGIG (reference sequence). The CDR3 length is 14 residues. V lost 1 base to trimming and J lost 3 bases, with 10 bases between them. The CDR3 here is CAWSGPGFNQPQHF. As DNA, the CDR3 is TGTGCCTGGAGTGGCCCGGGGTTCAATCAGCCCCAGCATTTT.

The chain joins TRBV13 to TRBJ2-1; the match to TRBD2 covers 11 bases. The CDR3 spans 15 residues. CDR1 and CDR2 (germline): PRHDT, FYEKMQ (reference sequence). V lost 4 bases and J lost 5; bases outside the gene matches: 4. This CDR3 reads CASSSWTSGHNEQFF. CDR3 DNA sequence: TGTGCCAGCAGCTCATGGACTAGCGGGCACAATGAGCAGTTCTTC.

This clone was counted between two and nine times. The chain has TRBV11-2 and TRBJ1-3; TRBD1 matches 9 bases. CDR1 is SGHAT and CDR2 is FQNNGV in the germline V gene. This CDR3 contains 16 residues. The V segment lost 6 bases and the J segment 0 bases; nucleotides outside the gene matches: 6. The DNA of the CDR3 is TGTGCCAGCAGGAAACAGGGGGCTTCCTCTGGAAACACCATATATTTT. The encoded protein is CASRKQGASSGNTIYF. The variable domain in full, with the rest retrieved from reference TRBV11-2 and TRBJ1-3, is EAGVAQSPRYKIIEKRQSVAFWCNPISGHATLYWYQQILGQGPKLLIQFQNNGVVDDSQLPKDRFSAERLKGVDSTLKIQPAKLEDSAVYLCASRKQGASSGNTIYFGEGSWLTVV.

CDR3 sequence: CAAQREGLNEQYF. The CDR3 DNA follows: TGTGCCGCCCAACGAGAGGGTCTGAACGAGCAGTACTTC. The chain links TRBV10-3 to TRBJ2-7; tentatively, D is TRBD2 (5 bases). V lost 11 bases, J lost 5 bases, and 19 bases lay in between. The CDR3 is made up of 13 amino acids. Germline CDR1 ENHRY, CDR2 SYGVKD.

The rearrangement links TRBV29-1 to TRBJ2-1, with a possible D match to TRBD2 (5 bases). The V end was cut by 4 bases, the J end by 6 bases, with 7 bases between. Looked up from germline, CDR1 is SQVTM and CDR2 is ANQGSEA. The CDR3 has 11 residues. The CDR3 region has the DNA TGCAGCGTTGGCACTAGCAATGAGCAGTTCTTC. Translation gives CSVGTSNEQFF.

The rearrangement links TRBV7-2 to TRBJ2-3; TRBD2 aligns across 16 bases. In germline, CDR1 is SGHTA, CDR2 FQGNSA. The J segment lost 1 base and the V segment lost 4 bases, leaving 5 bases of the junction unmatched. The CDR3 runs to 18 residues. CDR3 nucleotides: TGTGCCAGCAGCTCCACCGGGACTAGCGGGAGGGGCACAGATACGCAGTATTTT. Protein product: CASSSTGTSGRGTDTQYF.

This chain connects TRBV11-2 to TRBJ2-3, with 9 bases matching TRBD1. Germline assignment: CDR1 SGHAT and CDR2 FQNNGV. This CDR3 has 16 amino acids. V trimming: 5 bases; J trimming: 1 base; junction bases outside the gene matches: 7. The CDR3 coding sequence is TGTGCCAGCAGCCCCCGGGACAGGGAAGGCACAGATACGCAGTATTTT. It codes for CASSPRDREGTDTQYF.

This sequence joins TRBV5-6 and TRBJ2-5; D is uncertain. The DNA matches TRBJ2-7 better at its end, which makes the J call doubtful. Germline-derived CDR1 and CDR2 are SGHDT and YYEEEE. The CDR3 is made up of 12 amino acids. The CDR3 is CASSQTRYEQYF. CDR3 nucleotide sequence: TGTGCCAGCAGCCAGACACGCTACGAGCAGTACTTC.

The chain links TRBV4-2 to TRBJ2-5; maybe TRBD2 (6 bases). Germline V gene sequence: CDR1 LGHNA, CDR2 YNFKEQ. V was shortened by 0 bases and J by 1 base, with 24 bases between the two germline ends. This CDR3 contains 20 residues. CDR3 coding DNA: TGTGCCAGCAGCCAAGATGGGTACATGCGGGACTTGGAAACCCAAGAGACCCAGTACTTC. This codes for CASSQDGYMRDLETQETQYF.

The CDR3 DNA sequence: TGTGCCAGTAGTACAAGCGGGAGCCAAGAGACCCAGTACTTC. This translates into CASSTSGSQETQYF. The chain combines TRBV19 with TRBJ2-5; 8 bases are shared with TRBD2. Per the germline V gene, CDR1 is LNHDA and CDR2 is SQIVND (reference sequence). This CDR3 has 14 amino acids. V dropped 4 bases and J dropped 1; count of bases not matched to a gene: 2.

Here the CDR3 reads CASTSDRGYEQYF. Here the CDR3 DNA reads TGTGCCAGCACCTCGGACAGGGGCTACGAGCAGTACTTC. This rearrangement joins TRBV28 to TRBJ2-7; 9 bases fit TRBD1. This CDR3 has 13 residues. The V segment lost 7 bases and the J segment 3 bases; nucleotides outside the gene matches: 4. CDR1 is MDHEN, CDR2 SYDVKM, per germline. The whole variable domain, filled in from reference TRBV28 and TRBJ2-7, reads DVKVTQSSRYLVKRTGEKVFLECVQDMDHENMFWYRQDPGLGLRLIYFSYDVKMKEKGDIPEGYSVSREKKERFSLILESASTNQTSMYLCASTSDRGYEQYFGPGTRLTVT.

This clone is a singleton in its sample. The rearrangement uses TRBV4-1 and TRBJ2-7; 7 bases fit TRBD1. The CDR3 spans 16 residues. Per germline, CDR1 MGHRA and CDR2 YSYEKL. Germline trimming cut 3 bases from V and 0 bases from J; bases unmatched to any gene: 8. For the CDR3, the DNA is TGCGCCAGCAGCCACGGTCAGGACAGGAGCTCCTACGAGCAGTACTTC. Amino acids: CASSHGQDRSSYEQYF.

V is TRBV11-2 and J is TRBJ2-1, with D maybe TRBD2 (7 bases). CDR1 is SGHAT, CDR2 FQNNGV, per germline. V lost 2 bases and J lost 1, with 18 bases in between. This CDR3 contains 18 residues. The CDR3 region has the DNA TGTGCCAGCAGCTTATATTGGGGCGGGGGCAGGTCCTACAATGAGCAGTTCTTC. This sequence encodes CASSLYWGGGRSYNEQFF.

The chain is built from TRBV6-6 and TRBJ2-5, with TRBD1 matching over 9 bases. CDR3 length: 14 amino acids. The V gene's germline CDR1 is MNHNY and CDR2 SVGAGI (reference sequence). The junction had 1 base not matched to a gene; V was cut back by 0 bases and J by 5 bases. The CDR3 reads CASSYSGTGETQYF. CDR3 in DNA: TGTGCCAGCAGTTACTCGGGGACAGGGGAGACCCAGTACTTC.